The rows below give T cell receptor beta chains drawn from one sample of a study of immune heterogeneity within non-small cell lung tumors. TCRdb re-derived calls from the multiplex PCR reads in MiXCR, one entry per CDR3 protein. The sample yields fewer than 11,000 distinct CDR3 sequences, about 30% seen once. Sequences were obtained from lung tumor tissue. Source of these receptors: a woman in her fifties or sixties with non-small cell lung cancer. Both conserved end residues are trimmed from each CDR3.

v_call cdr3_aa
TRBV6-1 ASSPQPTGRNSPLH
TRBV18 ASSPDRSPNYGYT
TRBV6-1 ASSGGVAGGAVELF
TRBV27 ASSLSAFGAGGPDTQY
TRBV19 ASSLSSGRNEQF
TRBV20-1 SASGQDQETQY
TRBV28 ASSSGSGTGDNTEAF
TRBV3-1 ASSPERGAATETQY
TRBV5-5 ARSLAGGLNNEQF
TRBV6-1 ASREKAGELF
TRBV5-4 ASSPWGGSLDGELF
TRBV2 ASRKGTGAVYEQY
TRBV19 ASSILAGAYEQY
TRBV19 ASSRLAGDPPNEQF
TRBV18 ASSPPGLREKLF
TRBV25-1 ASSAIVGDTQY
TRBV28 ASSLRTGLIGGGAF
TRBV20-1 SARDGAGYSNQPQH
TRBV10-1 ASSESRISTFTDTQY
TRBV20-1 SARANAGTVDTEAF
TRBV5-1 ASSAGTAIEEQY
TRBV6-1 ASRALIGAEGYT
TRBV10-1 ASSEGGEQF
TRBV28 STSLGGTGAYEQY
TRBV28 ASSRDRVKNIQY
TRBV11-1 ASSLVGQNYGYT
TRBV6-1 ASSYVGQGVGTEAF
TRBV2 ASSERESAKNIQY
TRBV2 ASSEAGSTEAF
TRBV6-5 ASSYFEAGPPNTGELF
TRBV15 ATSRETTQNYGYT
TRBV20-1 SARGGEGSGEKLF
TRBV10-3 AISESNETQY
TRBV4-1 ASSQGQGYT
TRBV30 AWSVGLPAAYGYT
TRBV7-6 ASSLDNTYEQY
TRBV5-1 ASSLRGRDLLNTEAF
TRBV2 ASSEAGGVYTEAF
TRBV4-2 ASSQDLNQETQY
TRBV9 ASSVVREGRETQY
TRBV15 ATSRGDRDTGTQY
TRBV19 ASRNTFSGANVLT
TRBV20-1 SARGGLNYGYT
TRBV12-3/TRBV12-4 ASSLTQGRNYGYT
TRBV5-1 ASSFLGRASTGELF
TRBV28 ASRGQGTYEQY
TRBV11-3 ASSPLGGANTGELF